This T cell receptor beta chain was profiled in a study of technical replicates of blood from several donors. Profiled with immunoSEQ multiplex PCR; TCRdb holds only in-frame clones, not every one. The table has roughly 73,000 clones, about 92% seen once. V was cut by 0 bases and J by 15 bases, with 15 bases left in between. Germline values: CDR1 SNHLY, CDR2 FYNNEI. The CDR3 is 13 residues long. The sample was T cells isolated from PBMCs. The chain employs TRBV2 and TRBJ2-1; maybe TRBD2 (6 bases). The TCR comes from a human donor in good health. The CDR3 reads CASSEALVGRPFF. The CDR3, as DNA: TGTGCCAGCAGTGAAGCGCTCGTGGGGAGGCCGTTCTTC.